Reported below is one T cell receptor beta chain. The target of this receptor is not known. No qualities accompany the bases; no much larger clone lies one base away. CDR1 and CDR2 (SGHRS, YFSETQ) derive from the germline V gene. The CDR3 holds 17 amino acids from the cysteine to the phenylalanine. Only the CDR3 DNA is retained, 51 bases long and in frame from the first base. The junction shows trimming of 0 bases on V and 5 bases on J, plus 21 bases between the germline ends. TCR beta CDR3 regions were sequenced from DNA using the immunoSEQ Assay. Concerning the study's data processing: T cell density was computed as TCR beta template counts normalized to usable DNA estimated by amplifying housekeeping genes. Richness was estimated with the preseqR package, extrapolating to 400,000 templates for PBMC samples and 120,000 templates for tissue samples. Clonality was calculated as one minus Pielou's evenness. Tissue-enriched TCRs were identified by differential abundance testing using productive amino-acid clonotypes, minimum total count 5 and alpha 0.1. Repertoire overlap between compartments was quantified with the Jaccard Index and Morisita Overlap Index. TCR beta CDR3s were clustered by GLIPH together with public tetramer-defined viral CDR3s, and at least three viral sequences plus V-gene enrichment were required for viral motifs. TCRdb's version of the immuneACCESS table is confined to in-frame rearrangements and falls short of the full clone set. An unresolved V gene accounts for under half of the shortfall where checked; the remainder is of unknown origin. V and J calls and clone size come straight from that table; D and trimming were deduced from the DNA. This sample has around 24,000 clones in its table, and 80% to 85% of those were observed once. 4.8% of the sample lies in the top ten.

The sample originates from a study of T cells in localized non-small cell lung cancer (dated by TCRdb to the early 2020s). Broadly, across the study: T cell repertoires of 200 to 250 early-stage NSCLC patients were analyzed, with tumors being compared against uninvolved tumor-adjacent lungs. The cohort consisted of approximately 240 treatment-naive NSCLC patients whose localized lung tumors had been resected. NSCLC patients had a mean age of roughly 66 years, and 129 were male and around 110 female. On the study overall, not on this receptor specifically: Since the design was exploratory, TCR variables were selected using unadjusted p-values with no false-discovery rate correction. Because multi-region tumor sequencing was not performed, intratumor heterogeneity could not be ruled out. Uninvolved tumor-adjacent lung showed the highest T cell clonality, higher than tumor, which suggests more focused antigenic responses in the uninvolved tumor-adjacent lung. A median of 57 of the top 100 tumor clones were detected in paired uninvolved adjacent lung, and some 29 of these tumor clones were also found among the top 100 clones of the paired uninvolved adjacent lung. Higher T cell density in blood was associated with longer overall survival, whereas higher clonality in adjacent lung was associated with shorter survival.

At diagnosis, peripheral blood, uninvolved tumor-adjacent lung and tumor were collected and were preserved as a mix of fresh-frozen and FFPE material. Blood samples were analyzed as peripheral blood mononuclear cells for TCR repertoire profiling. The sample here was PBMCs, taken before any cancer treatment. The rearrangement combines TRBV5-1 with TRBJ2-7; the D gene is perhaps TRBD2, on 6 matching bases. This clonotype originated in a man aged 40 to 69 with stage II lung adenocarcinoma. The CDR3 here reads CASSLGGSGGVRDEQYF. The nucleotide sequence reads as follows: TGCGCCAGCAGCTTGGGAGGGTCCGGGGGAGTTCGGGACGAGCAGTACTTC.